This T cell receptor beta chain was found in a study of blood T cell repertoires in COVID-19. The method was immunoSEQ multiplex PCR; TCRdb's version includes in-frame clones alone and lacks a portion of them. The profile shows around 80,000 clones, approximately 80% of them singletons. The receptor was isolated from a man older than 75 with acute or convalescent COVID-19. Material for sequencing was peripheral blood.

The CDR3 loop is CASSREYSGANVLTF. In nucleotides, the CDR3 is TGTGCCAGCAGCCGGGAATACTCTGGGGCCAACGTCCTGACTTTC. The chain links TRBV5-4 to TRBJ2-6; possible D gene TRBD2, 5 bases. The CDR3 length is 15 residues. V was clipped by 4 bases and J by 0 bases, with 8 bases between them. From germline, CDR1 is SGHNT and CDR2 YYREEE (reference sequence).